Below, 28 T cell receptor beta chains from the same sample are listed, as sequenced in a study of blood T cells in healthy people across ages. Sample-barcoded 5' priming and a J-beta primer mix drove a second PCR of roughly 7 to 11 cycles. TCRdb used MiXCR to reprocess the 5' RACE reads, holding one entry per CDR3 protein. This table holds 650,000 to 1,000,000 distinct CDR3 sequences, 30% to 45% found once. Sample: blood. The receptors here all came from a man between 18 and 35 years old in good health.

On this clonotype: A much larger clone sits a single nucleotide away, making a read error possible. This chain connects TRBV5-1 to TRBJ1-2; 9 nucleotides align to TRBD1. CDR3 length: 14 amino acids. Germline CDR1 reads SGHRS; CDR2 reads YFSETQ. The CDR3 sequence: CASSNRDRVDGFTF. CDR3 sequence (DNA): TGCGCCAGCAGCAACCGGGACAGGGTGGACGGCTTCACCTTC. Combining the CDR3 with reference TRBV5-1 and TRBJ1-2 gives the whole variable domain KAGVTQTPRYLIKTRGQQVTLSCSPISGHRSVSWYQQTPGQGLQFLFEYFSETQRNKGNFPGRFSGRQFSNSRSEMNVSTLELGDSALYLCASSNRDRVDGFTFGSGTRLTVV.

V gene TRBV27 combines with J gene TRBJ1-2; 7 bases match TRBD1. The CDR3 is 14 amino acids. V was clipped by 7 bases and J by 5 bases; unmatched bases: 10. Germline V CDR1 and CDR2: MNHEY, SMNVEV (reference sequence). The CDR3 here is CASKFTDREYGYTF. DNA for the CDR3: TGTGCCAGCAAGTTTACCGACAGGGAGTATGGCTACACCTTC.

The chain is built from TRBV20-1 and TRBJ1-4; 7 bases fit TRBD1. This CDR3 contains 12 residues. From germline, CDR1 is DFQATT and CDR2 SNEGSKA (reference sequence). The V segment lost 5 bases and the J segment 6 bases; nucleotides outside the gene matches: 3. DNA for the CDR3: TGCAGTGCTCGGGACAGAGATGAAAAACTGTTTTTT. Amino acids: CSARDRDEKLFF.

This clonotype was recorded a few times. The chain recombines TRBV6-1 with TRBJ1-5, with a possible D match to TRBD1 (6 bases). Germline V gives CDR1 MNHNS, CDR2 SASEGT. V was clipped by 6 bases and J by 5 bases, with 17 bases between them. The CDR3 covers 15 residues. Here the CDR3 DNA reads TGTGCCAGCAGCCCCGGGGGGGGGGCCTATCAGCCCCAGCATTTT. It encodes CASSPGGGAYQPQHF.

This clonotype was seen more than once but under ten times. The V and J genes are TRBV4-3 and TRBJ2-1, with a possible D match to TRBD1 (6 bases). Germline CDR1 LGHNA, CDR2 YSLEER. The V gene lost 0 bases and the J gene lost 5 bases, with 11 bases spanning the gap. The length of the CDR3 is 15 residues. CDR3 in amino acids: CASSQDRRTDNEQFF. DNA for the CDR3: TGCGCCAGCAGCCAAGATCGAAGGACAGACAATGAGCAGTTCTTC.

The genes are TRBV6-5 and TRBJ1-5; 10 bases fit TRBD1. The CDR3 totals 14 residues. Losses at the gene ends were 5 bases for V and 5 bases for J; bases not matched to a gene: 3. Germline-derived CDR1 and CDR2 are MNHEY and SVGAGI. The CDR3: CASSGQGGDQPQHF. The CDR3 DNA follows: TGTGCCAGCAGTGGACAGGGGGGAGATCAGCCCCAGCATTTT.

This clonotype was found many times. As DNA, the CDR3 is TGTGCCAGCAGCTTAGGGCTTAACTACGAGCAGTACTTC. Protein: CASSLGLNYEQYF. The chain links TRBV7-2 to TRBJ2-7, with unresolved D. This CDR3 has 13 residues. Deletions cut 1 base from V and 3 bases from J, with 7 bases between. From germline, CDR1 is SGHTA and CDR2 FQGNSA.

On this clonotype itself: A much larger clone sits a single nucleotide away, making a read error possible. This likely comes from a read error, as the CDR3 has no conserved phenylalanine or tryptophan at its end. The chain combines TRBV20-1 with TRBJ2-7; 9 bases are shared with TRBD2. The CDR3 consists of 15 residues. CDR1 is DFQATT, CDR2 SNEGSKA, per germline (reference sequence). Trimming cost V 6 bases and J 2 bases; bases outside gene matches: 11. The CDR3 reads CSARLAAGSAYEQYL. The CDR3 nucleotides read TGCAGTGCCAGACTAGCGGCGGGGAGCGCCTACGAGCAGTACTTA.

The chain employs TRBV20-1 and TRBJ2-3; 12 nucleotides agree with TRBD2. CDR1 and CDR2 from the germline V gene are DFQATT and SNEGSKA (reference sequence). Losses at the gene ends were 6 bases for V and 5 bases for J; bases not matched to a gene: 6. The CDR3 loop spans 14 amino acids. The CDR3: CSARTSGARDTQYF. The CDR3 DNA sequence: TGCAGTGCGCGGACTAGCGGGGCGAGAGATACGCAGTATTTT.

The CDR3 region is CASSLVPKGNEQYF. Written as DNA, the CDR3 is TGCGCCAGCAGCTTGGTCCCAAAAGGCAATGAGCAGTACTTC. The chain employs TRBV5-1 and TRBJ2-7, with no clear D. This CDR3 contains 14 residues. The germline CDR1 and CDR2 sequences are SGHRS and YFSETQ. The V gene lost 0 bases and the J gene lost 7 bases, with 14 bases spanning the gap.

Regarding this clonotype: With a much larger clone just one base away, this may be a read error. The chain uses TRBV7-9 and TRBJ2-1; 8 nucleotides line up with TRBD1. The CDR3 is made up of 17 amino acids. The germline V gene encodes CDR1 SEHNR and CDR2 FQNEAQ (reference sequence). V lost 5 bases and J lost 6; bases outside the gene matches: 15. The CDR3 sequence: CASSPTFVRQGCNEQFF. CDR3 nucleotides: TGTGCCAGCAGCCCTACTTTTGTGAGACAGGGGTGCAATGAGCAGTTCTTC. Complete variable domain (other parts from reference TRBV7-9 and TRBJ2-1): DTGVSQNPRHKITKRGQNVTFRCDPISEHNRLYWYRQTLGQGPEFLTYFQNEAQLEKSRLLSDRFSAERPKGSFSTLEIQRTEQGDSAMYLCASSPTFVRQGCNEQFFGPGTRLTVL.

Details on this clonotype: A read error may be the cause here, since a much bigger clone is one base away. The chain couples TRBV7-2 to TRBJ2-3; no reliable D call. The germline CDR1 and CDR2 sequences are SGHTA and FQGNSA. With 5 bases removed from V and 3 bases from J, the gap between germline ends came to 3 bases. The CDR3 extends over 11 amino acids. Here the CDR3 reads CASSMTDTQYF. CDR3 nucleotide sequence: TGTGCCAGCAGCATGACAGATACGCAGTATTTT.

This clonotype was detected a few times. V is TRBV9 and J is TRBJ2-7; D gene ambiguous. There are 13 residues in the CDR3. The ends were cut back, 3 bases at V and 7 bases at J, with 14 bases in the middle. CDR1 SGDLS and CDR2 YYNGEE come from the germline V gene. CDR3 region: CASSEDVYNEQYF. The CDR3 DNA follows: TGTGCCAGCAGCGAGGACGTTTACAATGAGCAGTACTTC.

Only a few counts were recorded for this clonotype. The genes are TRBV29-1 and TRBJ1-1; weak D call: TRBD1 (5 bases). Per the germline V gene, CDR1 is SQVTM and CDR2 is ANQGSEA. The CDR3 has 12 amino acids. Trimming pared 1 base from V and 3 bases from J, leaving 6 bases between. In nucleotides, the CDR3 is TGCAGCGTTGAAGGCAGGGACACTGAAGCTTTCTTT. This translates into CSVEGRDTEAFF.

The rearrangement links TRBV30 to TRBJ2-3; D possibly corresponds to TRBD1 (6 bases). Trimming removed 2 bases from V and 5 bases from J, with 17 bases in between. This CDR3 comprises 15 residues. The germline gives CDR1 GTSNPN, CDR2 SVGIG (reference sequence). The CDR3 DNA reads TGTGCCTGGAGTTCTGGGACACCCTGGGTAGATACGCAGTATTTT. Its protein is CAWSSGTPWVDTQYF. Filled out from reference TRBV30 and TRBJ2-3, the complete variable domain reads SQTIHQWPATLVQPVGSPLSLECTVEGTSNPNLYWYRQAAGRGLQLLFYSVGIGQISSEVPQNLSASRPQDRQFILSSKKLLLSDSGFYLCAWSSGTPWVDTQYFGPGTRLTVL.

In DNA, the CDR3 is TGTGCCAGCAGTTCGGTCGGTCCCGCCGAACGTCATAGTGGCAATCAGCCCCAGCATTTT. Its protein product is CASSSVGPAERHSGNQPQHF. The chain combines TRBV12-3 or TRBV12-4 with TRBJ1-5; D uncertain. The CDR3 has 20 amino acids. The V end lost 4 bases, the J end lost 2 bases, and 27 bases lay between the germline ends.

For this clonotype: At one boundary the junction diverges from the germline segment, which might be a read error. The rearrangement links TRBV18 to TRBJ1-2, with D tentatively TRBD1 (6 bases). Looked up from germline, CDR1 is KGHSH and CDR2 is LQKENI. This CDR3 contains 13 residues. In DNA, the CDR3 is TGTGCCAGCGCACCTCGGACAGCGAATGGCTACACCTTC. Protein sequence: CASAPRTANGYTF.

This clonotype was counted between two and nine times. J is TRBJ1-3 and V is TRBV7-2; D might be TRBD1 (5 bases). The CDR3 covers 14 residues. Germline loops: CDR1 SGHTA, CDR2 FQGNSA. V was trimmed by 4 bases and J by 4 bases, leaving 11 bases between them. CDR3 in amino acids: CASSSTGSGNTIYF. The CDR3 nucleotides read TGTGCCAGCAGCTCCACAGGATCGGGAAACACCATATATTTT.

This clonotype was seen once. The chain uses TRBV20-1 and TRBJ1-6; no clear D gene. V lost 5 bases, J lost 0 bases, and 14 bases lay in between. This CDR3 region has 16 residues. Per the germline V gene, CDR1 is DFQATT and CDR2 is SNEGSKA (reference sequence). CDR3 bases: TGCAGTGCTCGCGTAACCGGAAGCTCCTATAATTCACCCCTCCACTTT. It yields the protein CSARVTGSSYNSPLHF.

This clonotype was detected a few times. V is TRBV7-3 and J is TRBJ2-3; tentative D call: TRBD1 (6 bases). Looked up from germline, CDR1 is SGHTA and CDR2 is FQGTGA. V lost 0 bases to trimming and J lost 3 bases, with 16 bases between them. The CDR3 extends over 17 amino acids. CDR3 nucleotide sequence: TGTGCCAGCAGCTTAACGTGGAGACAGGAGTTAACAGATACGCAGTATTTT. Amino acids: CASSLTWRQELTDTQYF.

The CDR3, as DNA: TGTGCCAGCGGCCTAGCGGGGACGATCTACGAGCAGTACTTC. Translating gives CASGLAGTIYEQYF. The chain employs TRBV28 and TRBJ2-7, with 9 bases fitting TRBD2. V gave up 8 bases and J gave up 3 bases; unmatched junction bases: 8. The germline gives CDR1 MDHEN, CDR2 SYDVKM. This CDR3 region has 14 residues.

The chain carries TRBV6-1 and TRBJ2-7; D is uncertain. This CDR3 has 15 residues. Deletions cut 7 bases from V and 0 bases from J, with 16 bases between. Germline CDR1 reads MNHNS; CDR2 reads SASEGT. CDR3: CASKPDPMSSYEQYF. CDR3 DNA sequence: TGTGCCAGCAAACCCGACCCAATGAGCTCCTACGAGCAGTACTTC.

The CDR3 nucleotides are TGTGCCAGCAGCACACACGCCAGGGGCAATCAGCCCCAGCATTTT. Translation: CASSTHARGNQPQHF. This chain uses TRBV5-5 with TRBJ1-5; TRBD1 is a possible D gene (5 bases). Looked up from germline, CDR1 is SGHKS and CDR2 is YYEKEE (reference sequence). There are 15 residues in the CDR3. V was shortened by 4 bases and J by 2 bases, with 13 bases between the two germline ends.

With respect to this clonotype: A much more abundant neighbour one base away suggests this may be a read error. This chain connects TRBV29-1 to TRBJ2-7; 8 bases align to TRBD2. After removal of 1 base from V and 7 bases from J, the junction contained 6 bases not matched to a gene. The CDR3 spans 13 residues. Germline V lookup: CDR1 SQVTM, CDR2 ANQGSEA. CDR3 amino acids: CSVEGGRPNEQYF. The CDR3 nucleotides are TGCAGCGTTGAAGGCGGGAGGCCTAATGAGCAGTACTTC.

As for this clonotype: This may be a read error, as it is one base from a much larger clone. This sequence joins TRBV10-3 and TRBJ2-1; D gene ambiguous. The J call is in doubt because the DNA end fits TRBJ2-7 better. The V gene's germline CDR1 is ENHRY and CDR2 SYGVKD. This CDR3 spans 15 amino acids. CDR3 in DNA: TGTGCCATCAGTGAGTCAGGACGCTCCTACAATGAGCAGTACTTC. Protein sequence: CAISESGRSYNEQYF.

V is TRBV27 and J is TRBJ2-2, with 8 bases fitting TRBD1. Germline lookup yields CDR1 MNHEY and CDR2 SMNVEV (reference sequence). This CDR3 has 16 amino acids. The ends lost 2 bases at V and 6 bases at J; junction bases unmatched: 8. CDR3 coding DNA: TGTGCCAGCAGTTTAACCCCGGGCAGGGGGCCCGGGGAGCTGTTTTTT. This encodes CASSLTPGRGPGELFF.

This clonotype has ten or more counts. This CDR3 is CASSQEALAGGATYEQYF. The CDR3 DNA reads TGTGCCAGCAGCCAAGAGGCACTAGCGGGGGGCGCTACCTACGAGCAGTACTTC. The chain links TRBV3-1 to TRBJ2-7, with TRBD2 matching over 12 bases. With V trimmed by 0 bases and J by 2 bases, 8 bases remained unmatched. This CDR3 region has 18 residues. Germline CDR1 is LGHDT and CDR2 is YNNKEL (reference sequence).

This sequence joins TRBV4-3 and TRBJ2-1; D not certain. The CDR3 spans 17 residues. CDR1 is LGHNA, CDR2 YSLEER, per germline. The V and J ends lost 0 bases and 0 bases respectively, with 12 bases between them. The CDR3 is CASSQEGPASSYNEQFF. The DNA for the CDR3 is TGCGCCAGCAGCCAAGAAGGCCCGGCGAGCTCCTACAATGAGCAGTTCTTC.